This passage covers 9 T cell receptor beta chains from one sample sequenced in a study of regulatory T cells in long-lasting Graves disease. iRepertoire HTBI primers and Arm-PCR of CDR3 regions built TCR beta libraries. One entry per CDR3 protein, called by TCRdb with MiXCR from the multiplex PCR reads. The table has 400,000 to 550,000 distinct CDR3 sequences, approximately 16% seen once. Time point noted: newly diagnosed GD, antithyroid drugs for less than 3 months. Isolated PBMC RNA provided the starting material for the TCR library. These same data were also listed under a study on T cells in Graves' hyperthyroidism and ophthalmopathy.

The specimen comprised peripheral blood mononuclear cells (PBMCs), sampled at new diagnosis, from a patient treated with antithyroid drugs. Source of these receptors: a woman between 18 and 29 years old with Graves disease.

This clonotype was seen ten or more times. The rearrangement links TRBV20-1 to TRBJ2-2, with no clear D. Germline V gives CDR1 DFQATT, CDR2 SNEGSKA (reference sequence). V was cut by 0 bases and J by 1 base, with 18 bases left in between. CDR3 length: 18 amino acids. DNA for the CDR3: TGCAGTGCTAGAGAGCCGGCCAGAGACATTATGAACACCGGGGAGCTGTTTTTT. Amino acids: CSAREPARDIMNTGELFF.

The chain employs TRBV4-1 and TRBJ2-7; D is unclear. CDR1 MGHRA and CDR2 YSYEKL come from the germline V gene. V lost 0 bases, J lost 4 bases, and 13 bases lay in between. This CDR3 has 15 residues. The CDR3 protein is CASSQEEGFGYEQYF. CDR3 sequence (DNA): TGCGCCAGCAGCCAAGAAGAAGGGTTCGGGTACGAGCAGTACTTC.

The table lists this clonotype with many counts. The chain links TRBV20-1 to TRBJ2-7, with TRBD1 matching over 7 bases. Per germline, CDR1 DFQATT and CDR2 SNEGSKA (reference sequence). This CDR3 is 13 amino acids long. V lost 2 bases, J lost 3 bases, and 4 bases stayed unmatched. CDR3 sequence: CSARTGQVYEQYF. The CDR3 nucleotides read TGCAGTGCTAGAACCGGACAGGTCTACGAGCAGTACTTC.

This clonotype was counted once. Since no conserved phenylalanine or tryptophan closes the CDR3, a read error is the likely cause. V usage is TRBV7-2 and J usage is TRBJ2-5; no firm D call. The CDR3 sequence is 14 residues long. Trimming took 1 base from V and 3 from J, leaving 9 bases between them. Looked up from germline, CDR1 is SGHTA and CDR2 is FQGNSA. CDR3 coding DNA: TGTGCCAGCAGCTTAGTGGGTACTAAAGAGACCCAGTACTTG. This sequence encodes CASSLVGTKETQYL.

The V call is TRBV7-9, the J call TRBJ1-2; 9 bases are a match to TRBD1. The CDR3 spans 17 residues. The ends lost 0 bases at V and 3 bases at J; junction bases unmatched: 8. Germline assignment: CDR1 SEHNR and CDR2 FQNEAQ (reference sequence). The CDR3 loop is CASSLAGTGPGDYGYTF. The CDR3 DNA reads as TGTGCCAGCAGCTTAGCGGGGACAGGGCCCGGAGACTATGGCTACACCTTC.

This chain joins TRBV27 and TRBJ2-5, with unresolved D. V lost 5 bases and J 5 bases, leaving 12 bases between the germline ends. CDR1 and CDR2 from the germline V gene are MNHEY and SMNVEV (reference sequence). This CDR3 contains 13 residues. This CDR3 reads CASSGSRGETQYF. The DNA for the CDR3 is TGTGCCAGCAGTGGAAGCCGTGGGGAGACCCAGTACTTC.

This clonotype was seen only a few times. The gene calls are TRBV28 and TRBJ2-2; 13 bases match TRBD2. With 0 bases clipped from V and 2 bases from J, the junction kept 12 bases outside the gene matches. CDR1 is MDHEN and CDR2 is SYDVKM in the germline V gene. This CDR3 is 21 amino acids long. CDR3 in amino acids: CASSLWTPGLAGFSNTGELFF. The CDR3 DNA sequence: TGTGCCAGCAGTTTATGGACCCCGGGACTAGCGGGATTCTCAAACACCGGGGAGCTGTTTTTT.

This clonotype was observed at least ten times. CDR3 sequence (DNA): TGTGCCAGCAGCCGGTCTAGCGGGTCCCCCCGCAATGAGCAGTTCTTC. This gives the protein CASSRSSGSPRNEQFF. V and J are TRBV3-1 and TRBJ2-1; 8 positions match TRBD2. Germline CDR1 is LGHDT and CDR2 is YNNKEL (reference sequence). The CDR3 length is 16 residues. V lost 4 bases to trimming and J lost 6 bases; unmatched junction nucleotides: 11.

V and J are TRBV7-2 and TRBJ2-7; 9 bases map to TRBD2. Germline values: CDR1 SGHTA, CDR2 FQGNSA. J gave up 0 bases and V 5 bases, and 8 bases lay outside the gene matches. The CDR3 is 16 residues long. The CDR3, as DNA: TGTGCCAGCAGCGTCGCTCCTAGCGGGGCCTCCTACGAGCAGTACTTC. Residues: CASSVAPSGASYEQYF.